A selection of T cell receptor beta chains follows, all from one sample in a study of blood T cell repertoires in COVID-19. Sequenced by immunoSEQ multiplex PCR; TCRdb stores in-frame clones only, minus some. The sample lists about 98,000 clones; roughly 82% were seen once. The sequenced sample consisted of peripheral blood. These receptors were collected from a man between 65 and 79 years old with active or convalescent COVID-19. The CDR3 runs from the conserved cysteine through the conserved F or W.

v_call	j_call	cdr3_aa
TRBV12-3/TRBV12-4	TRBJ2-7	CASSVGLEYEQYF
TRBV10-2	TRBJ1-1	CASSGQLNTEAFF
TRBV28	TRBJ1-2	CASSLDFNYGYTF
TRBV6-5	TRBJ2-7	CASRRASGNYEQYF
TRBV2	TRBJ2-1	CASSVRLAGGYNEQFF
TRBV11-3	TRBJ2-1	CASSSRDRQFF
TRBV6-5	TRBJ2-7	CASSRQGYEQYF
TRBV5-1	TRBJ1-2	CASRPGEAVGYTF
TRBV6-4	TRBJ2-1	CASSSGGTPARQFF
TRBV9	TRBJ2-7	CASSVEAQGGYEQYF
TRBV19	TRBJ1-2	CASSIVGGKSTYGYTF
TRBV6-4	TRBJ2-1	CASSDSGGPPLREQFF
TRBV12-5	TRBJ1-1	CASGIQGTEAFF
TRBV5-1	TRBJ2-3	CASSLEAPPSTDTQYF
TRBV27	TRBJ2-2	CASSINRGGGELFF
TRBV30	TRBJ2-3	CAWRLAGAGGPQYF
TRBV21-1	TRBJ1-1	CASSKRGQKVTNTEAFF
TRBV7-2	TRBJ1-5	CASSFYSNQPQHF
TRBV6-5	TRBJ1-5	CATGGGRQPQHF
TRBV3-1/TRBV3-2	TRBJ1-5	CANPWDRGSNQPQHF
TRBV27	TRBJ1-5	CASSSGGRGQPQHF